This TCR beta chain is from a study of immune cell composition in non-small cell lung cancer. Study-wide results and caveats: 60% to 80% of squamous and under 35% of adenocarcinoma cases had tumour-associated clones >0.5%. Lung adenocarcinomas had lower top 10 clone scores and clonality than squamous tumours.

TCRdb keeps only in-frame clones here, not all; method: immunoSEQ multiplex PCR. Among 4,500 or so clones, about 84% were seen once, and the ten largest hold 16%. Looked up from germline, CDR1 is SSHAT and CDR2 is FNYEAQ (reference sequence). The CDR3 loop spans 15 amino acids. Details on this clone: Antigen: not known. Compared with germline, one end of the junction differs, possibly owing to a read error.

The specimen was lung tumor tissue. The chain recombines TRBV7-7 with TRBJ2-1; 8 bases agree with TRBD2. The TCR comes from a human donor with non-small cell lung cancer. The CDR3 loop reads CASSPGGAGYNEQFF. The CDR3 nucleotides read TGTGCTAGCAGCCCCGGGGGGGCTGGGTACAATGAGCAGTTCTTC.